The 13 T cell receptor beta chains in this list originate from one sample, sequenced in a study of OX40 agonist ivuxolimab in advanced cancers. Here immunoSEQ multiplex PCR was the method, and the copy in TCRdb shows in-frame clones only, minus some. The table includes 83,000 or so clones, around 86% detected once. This specimen was CD4+ or CD8+ T cells sorted from blood, taken in a trial of the OX40 agonist ivuxolimab. These receptors were taken from an adult with an advanced solid tumor such as melanoma, head and neck, liver or kidney cancer.

The V and J genes are TRBV6-1 and TRBJ2-3, with D perhaps matching TRBD1 or TRBD2 (6 bases each). In germline, CDR1 is MNHNS, CDR2 SASEGT. The CDR3 spans 16 residues. Deletions cut 4 bases from V and 3 bases from J, with 17 bases between. The CDR3 reads CASSVPWGARTDTQYF. The CDR3 bases are TGTGCCAGCAGTGTACCCTGGGGGGCTCGGACAGATACGCAGTATTTT.

The V gene is TRBV7-2, the J gene TRBJ2-7; no firm D call. The CDR3 sequence is 18 residues long. Germline-derived CDR1 and CDR2 are SGHTA and FQGNSA. Trimming removed 1 base from V and 3 bases from J, with 22 bases in between. In nucleotides, the CDR3 is TGTGCCAGCAGCTTAGTCGGCAGTCGGAAAGGTAGTTACTACGAGCAGTACTTC. This sequence encodes CASSLVGSRKGSYYEQYF. The whole variable domain, filled in from reference TRBV7-2 and TRBJ2-7, reads GAGVSQSPSNKVTEKGKDVELRCDPISGHTALYWYRQSLGQGLEFLIYFQGNSAPDKSGLPSDRFSAERTGGSVSTLTIQRTQQEDSAVYLCASSLVGSRKGSYYEQYFGPGTRLTVT.

J is TRBJ2-1 and V is TRBV30, with D perhaps TRBD2 (6 bases). Per germline, CDR1 GTSNPN and CDR2 SVGIG (reference sequence). The CDR3 loop spans 14 amino acids. V lost 4 bases, J lost 3 bases, and 13 bases lay in between. Here the CDR3 DNA reads TGTGCCTGGATTAAGTCGGGGGTCTACAATGAGCAGTTCTTC. Translation: CAWIKSGVYNEQFF.

This chain links TRBV7-8 with TRBJ2-1; 9 bases agree with TRBD2. Germline trimming cut 4 bases from V and 5 bases from J; bases unmatched to any gene: 6. CDR1 is SGHVS, CDR2 FQNEAQ, per germline. The CDR3 totals 15 residues. The CDR3 protein is CASSSLAGYNNEQFF. The CDR3, as DNA: TGTGCCAGCAGCTCCCTAGCGGGGTATAACAATGAGCAGTTCTTC.

The gene calls are TRBV4-1 and TRBJ2-7; no definite D call. Germline values: CDR1 MGHRA, CDR2 YSYEKL. The CDR3 loop spans 13 amino acids. The V gene lost 4 bases and the J gene lost 6 bases, with 13 bases spanning the gap. As DNA, the CDR3 is TGCGCCAGCAGCCCCCGGCCCGCAGGCGAGCAGTACTTC. Translated, it gives CASSPRPAGEQYF.

This rearrangement joins TRBV9 to TRBJ2-3; TRBD2 aligns across 15 bases. This CDR3 contains 18 residues. Germline assignment: CDR1 SGDLS and CDR2 YYNGEE. Unmatched junction bases numbered 11, after V lost 4 bases and J lost 5 bases. DNA for the CDR3: TGTGCCAGCAGCAAAAAAGGACTAGCGGGGGGGCCCATAGATACGCAGTATTTT. Protein product: CASSKKGLAGGPIDTQYF.

This chain links TRBV5-4 with TRBJ1-1, with 8 bases lining up with TRBD1. The CDR3 extends over 17 amino acids. The junction had 16 bases not matched to a gene; V was cut back by 4 bases and J by 5 bases. From germline, CDR1 is SGHNT and CDR2 YYREEE (reference sequence). For the CDR3, the DNA is TGTGCCAGCAGCCCCCTCCAGGGGGCAGGGGGCGGAACTGAAGCTTTCTTT. Translated: CASSPLQGAGGGTEAFF.

V is TRBV13 and J is TRBJ1-2; 7 bases agree with TRBD1. V was clipped by 2 bases and J by 3 bases; unmatched bases: 9. CDR1 is PRHDT and CDR2 is FYEKMQ in the germline V gene (reference sequence). This CDR3 region has 16 residues. The CDR3 region is CASSLNQGGSDYGYTF. The CDR3 coding sequence is TGTGCCAGCAGCTTAAATCAGGGGGGCTCAGACTATGGCTACACCTTC.

The gene calls are TRBV4-3 and TRBJ1-2; 8 nucleotides line up with TRBD1. Germline V CDR1 and CDR2: LGHNA, YSLEER. V lost 2 bases, J lost 6 bases, and 11 bases stayed unmatched. The CDR3 contains 16 residues. Here the CDR3 DNA reads TGCGCCAGCAGCCAACTTCGTAACAGGGGGGGGGATGGCTACACCTTC. This gives the protein CASSQLRNRGGDGYTF.

This rearrangement joins TRBV6-5 to TRBJ2-7; D unresolved. V shed 8 bases and J shed 3 bases, with 17 bases lying between them. Germline loops: CDR1 MNHEY, CDR2 SVGAGI. CDR3 length equals 14 residues. The CDR3 protein is CASGKTGRHYEQYF. The CDR3 nucleotides read TGTGCCAGCGGAAAAACCGGTAGACACTACGAGCAGTACTTC.

The rearrangement links TRBV5-1 to TRBJ1-4; no firm D call. From germline, CDR1 is SGHRS and CDR2 YFSETQ. CDR3 length: 14 residues. Trimming removed 4 bases from V and 8 bases from J, with 15 bases in between. The CDR3 sequence is CASSQEGVGEKLFF. The CDR3 region has the DNA TGCGCCAGCAGCCAGGAGGGAGTGGGCGAAAAACTGTTTTTT.

This clone was picked up one time. The chain uses TRBV6-6 and TRBJ2-1; weak D call: TRBD1 (6 bases). The CDR3 contains 14 residues. Germline V CDR1 and CDR2: MNHNY, SVGAGI (reference sequence). The V end was cut by 4 bases, the J end by 5 bases, with 12 bases between. DNA of the CDR3: TGTGCCAGCAGTTGGGGCCGGACAGACAATGAGCAGTTCTTC. As protein: CASSWGRTDNEQFF.

The chain joins TRBV28 to TRBJ2-6, with a possible D match to TRBD2 (5 bases). In germline, CDR1 is MDHEN, CDR2 SYDVKM. Deletions cut 7 bases from V and 4 bases from J, with 14 bases between. The CDR3 extends over 15 amino acids. Here the CDR3 DNA reads TGTGCCAGCAAGAGGGCAAGGCTAGGGGCCAACGTCCTGACTTTC. This codes for CASKRARLGANVLTF.